This is a list of T cell receptor beta chains from one sample in a study of brain T cells in children with intractable seizures. The repertoire was sequenced with immunoSEQ multiplex PCR; TCRdb's copy has only in-frame clones and lacks some. The sample has 340,000 or so clones, more than 85% seen once. The starting material was peripheral blood, obtained more than 4 months after surgery. These receptors were obtained from a boy less than two years old with tuberous sclerosis and intractable seizures. Each CDR3 is given with its conserved first and last residue. D genes are given only for firm matches. Clone sizes are given selectively: once, few, many, or a class where the clone is expanded.

clone_size d_call j_call v_call cdr3_aa cdr3_nt
. . TRBJ2-7 TRBV7-9 CASSEQGVGYEQYF TGTGCCAGCAGCGAACAGGGAGTGGGGTACGAGCAGTACTTC
. . TRBJ1-4 TRBV20-1 CSASRPTTNEKLFF TGCAGTGCTAGTAGGCCGACAACTAATGAAAAACTGTTTTTT
once . TRBJ2-2 TRBV10-1 CADYPPTVTCPGELFF TGCGCCGATTACCCCCCCACAGTAACTTGTCCCGGGGAGCTGTTTTTT
. TRBD1 TRBJ2-3 TRBV9 CASSVRQGTDTQYF TGTGCCAGCAGCGTCAGACAGGGAACAGATACGCAGTATTTT
. TRBD1 TRBJ1-6 TRBV7-6 CASSSRDRNSPLHF TGTGCCAGCAGCTCCCGGGACAGAAATTCACCCCTCCACTTT
. . TRBJ2-7 TRBV7-9 CASSRASSYEQYF TGTGCCAGCAGCCGGGCCAGTAGCTACGAGCAGTACTTC
. . TRBJ2-5 TRBV6-6 CASSSDREATQYF TGTGCCAGCAGTTCCGACAGGGAGGCGACCCAGTACTTC
. . TRBJ1-1 TRBV9 CASSVDSRAEAFF TGTGCCAGCAGCGTAGATTCCCGGGCTGAAGCTTTCTTT
. . TRBJ2-5 TRBV4-1 CASSQDSPLRGETQYF TGCGCCAGCAGCCAAGATTCCCCCCTAAGGGGAGAGACCCAGTACTTC
. . TRBJ1-2 TRBV4-1 CASSQGAHLGGNYGYTF TGCGCCAGCAGCCAAGGGGCCCATTTGGGGGGTAACTATGGCTACACCTTC
once TRBD1 TRBJ2-1 TRBV27 CASSYPGGILYNEQFF TGTGCCAGCAGTTACCCAGGGGGTATCTTGTACAATGAGCAGTTCTTC
. . TRBJ2-3 TRBV7-6 CASSSWDLDTQYF TGTGCCAGCAGCTCTTGGGACTTAGATACGCAGTATTTT
. . TRBJ1-5 TRBV28 CASSPRQGPGNQPQHF TGTGCCAGCAGCCCCCGCCAGGGCCCAGGCAATCAGCCCCAGCATTTT
. . TRBJ2-6 TRBV27 CASSPWTRPSISGANVLTF TGTGCCAGCAGTCCATGGACAAGGCCCTCCATCTCTGGGGCCAACGTCCTGACTTTC
. TRBD1 TRBJ2-7 TRBV5-1 CASSLGTGGYEQYF TGCGCCAGCAGCTTGGGGACAGGGGGCTACGAGCAGTACTTC
. TRBD2 TRBJ2-1 TRBV2 CASSAGTSTYNEQFF TGTGCCAGCAGCGCCGGGACTAGCACCTACAATGAGCAGTTCTTC
. TRBD1 TRBJ1-1 TRBV20-1 CSASYKDRDTEAFF TGCAGTGCTAGTTATAAGGACAGGGATACTGAAGCTTTCTTT
. . TRBJ1-4 TRBV7-2 CASSLGAGVNEKLFF TGTGCCAGCAGCTTAGGGGCAGGGGTTAATGAAAAACTGTTTTTT
. . TRBJ1-1 TRBV3-1/TRBV3-2 CASSQDRVNTEAFF TGTGCCAGCAGCCAAGACAGGGTAAACACTGAAGCTTTCTTT
. . TRBJ2-7 TRBV20-1 CSASSRVNEQYF TGCAGTGCTAGTTCCAGGGTTAACGAGCAGTACTTC
. . TRBJ2-7 TRBV28 CASSLSSTLDEQYF TGTGCCAGCAGTTTATCTTCCACCCTGGACGAGCAGTACTTC
many . TRBJ1-1 TRBV11-3 CASSENTEAFF TGTGCCAGTTCGGAAAACACTGAAGCTTTCTTT
. . TRBJ1-1 TRBV6-2/TRBV6-3 CASSYGREAFF TGTGCCAGCAGTTACGGCAGGGAAGCTTTCTTT
once . TRBJ1-1 TRBV5-1 CASSMGWNTEAFF TGCGCCAGCAGCATGGGATGGAACACTGAAGCTTTCTTT
. TRBD2 TRBJ2-7 TRBV5-4 CASSLVSGGSEQYF TGTGCCAGCAGCTTGGTTAGCGGGGGGTCCGAGCAGTACTTC
. . TRBJ2-7 TRBV30 CAWSGFEGTDSSYEQYF TGTGCCTGGAGTGGGTTCGAAGGGACGGACTCCTCCTACGAGCAGTACTTC
once TRBD1 TRBJ2-7 TRBV6-5 CASRTGTGLAYEQYF TGTGCCAGCCGCACCGGGACAGGACTCGCCTACGAGCAGTACTTC
once TRBD1 TRBJ1-3 TRBV6-1 CASSELGTGGNTIYF TGTGCCAGCAGTGAACTGGGGACAGGGGGAAACACCATATATTTT
. TRBD1 TRBJ1-2 TRBV15 CATSRAWTGRYGYTF TGTGCCACCAGCAGAGCCTGGACAGGGCGGTATGGCTACACCTTC
. TRBD2 TRBJ2-7 TRBV11-2 CASSRTFVSGRTSYEQYF TGTGCCAGCAGCCGTACGTTCGTCAGCGGGAGGACTTCCTACGAGCAGTACTTC
. TRBD2 TRBJ2-1 TRBV7-6 CASSFGGRAAEQFF TGTGCCAGCAGCTTCGGCGGGAGGGCCGCTGAGCAGTTCTTC
. . TRBJ2-3 TRBV4-1 CASSQEDHEGTDTQYF TGCGCCAGCAGCCAAGAAGATCACGAGGGCACAGATACGCAGTATTTT
. . TRBJ1-1 TRBV7-9 CASRSGRGGSRNTEAFF TGTGCCAGCAGGTCGGGGAGGGGGGGCTCCCGGAACACTGAAGCTTTCTTT
. . TRBJ2-7 TRBV21-1 CASSKNLASGRSYEQYF TGTGCCAGCAGCAAAAATCTAGCTAGCGGGAGGTCCTACGAGCAGTACTTC
. . TRBJ1-1 TRBV11-3 CASSLDVAGHTEAFF TGTGCCAGCAGCTTGGACGTAGCAGGGCACACTGAAGCTTTCTTT
. . TRBJ2-7 TRBV5-6 CASSQGVYEQYF TGTGCCAGCAGCCAGGGAGTCTACGAGCAGTACTTC
. TRBD1 TRBJ2-1 TRBV5-6 CASRRRDRGYNEQFF TGTGCCAGCAGACGCCGGGACAGGGGTTACAATGAGCAGTTCTTC
. . TRBJ2-1 TRBV13 CASSLYPNEQFF TGTGCCAGCAGCTTATACCCCAATGAGCAGTTCTTC
. . TRBJ1-1 TRBV5-6 CASSLEYNTEAFF TGTGCCAGCAGCTTGGAGTATAACACTGAAGCTTTCTTT
. . TRBJ2-3 TRBV9 CASSVRSTDTQYF TGTGCCAGCAGCGTTCGGAGCACAGATACGCAGTATTTT
. . TRBJ1-5 TRBV18 CASSPTAQSGGESNQPQHF TGTGCCAGCTCACCGACCGCACAGAGCGGGGGCGAGAGCAATCAGCCCCAGCATTTT
. . TRBJ1-5 TRBV2 CASRSRGSRQPQHF TGTGCCAGCAGAAGCAGGGGTTCTAGACAGCCCCAGCATTTT
. . TRBJ1-3 TRBV9 CASSSGNTIYF TGTGCCAGCAGCTCTGGAAACACCATATATTTT
. . TRBJ2-3 TRBV19 CASSIDLQEQYF TGTGCCAGTAGTATAGATCTTCAGGAGCAGTATTTT
few TRBD1 TRBJ2-7 TRBV4-1 CASSQGGQGAYEQYF TGCGCCAGCAGCCAAGGGGGACAGGGGGCCTACGAGCAGTACTTC
. . TRBJ1-1 TRBV4-1 CASSQVDRLDTEAFF TGCGCCAGCAGCCAAGTAGACAGGTTGGACACTGAAGCTTTCTTT
. TRBD2 TRBJ2-1 TRBV6-5 CASSYSREGEEQFF TGTGCCAGCAGTTACTCACGGGAGGGCGAAGAGCAGTTCTTC
. . TRBJ2-6 TRBV9 CASSVEGTGANVLTF TGTGCCAGCAGCGTAGAAGGTACTGGGGCCAACGTCCTGACTTTC
. . TRBJ2-7 TRBV7-9 CASSLGQVAQHEQYF TGTGCCAGCAGCTTAGGTCAGGTGGCACAGCACGAGCAGTACTTC
once TRBD2 TRBJ2-1 TRBV2 CASSPGRRFNEQFF TGTGCCAGCAGCCCCGGGAGGAGATTCAATGAGCAGTTCTTC
. . TRBJ2-2 TRBV29-1 CSVERKGGVTGELFF TGCAGCGTTGAGAGGAAGGGTGGGGTAACCGGGGAGCTGTTTTTT
. . TRBJ2-1 TRBV5-6 CASSLLRDSNEQFF TGTGCCAGCAGCTTACTTAGGGACTCCAATGAGCAGTTCTTC
once . TRBJ1-3 TRBV7-8 CASSPGTSSGNTIYF TGTGCCAGCAGCCCTGGGACATCCTCTGGAAACACCATATATTTT